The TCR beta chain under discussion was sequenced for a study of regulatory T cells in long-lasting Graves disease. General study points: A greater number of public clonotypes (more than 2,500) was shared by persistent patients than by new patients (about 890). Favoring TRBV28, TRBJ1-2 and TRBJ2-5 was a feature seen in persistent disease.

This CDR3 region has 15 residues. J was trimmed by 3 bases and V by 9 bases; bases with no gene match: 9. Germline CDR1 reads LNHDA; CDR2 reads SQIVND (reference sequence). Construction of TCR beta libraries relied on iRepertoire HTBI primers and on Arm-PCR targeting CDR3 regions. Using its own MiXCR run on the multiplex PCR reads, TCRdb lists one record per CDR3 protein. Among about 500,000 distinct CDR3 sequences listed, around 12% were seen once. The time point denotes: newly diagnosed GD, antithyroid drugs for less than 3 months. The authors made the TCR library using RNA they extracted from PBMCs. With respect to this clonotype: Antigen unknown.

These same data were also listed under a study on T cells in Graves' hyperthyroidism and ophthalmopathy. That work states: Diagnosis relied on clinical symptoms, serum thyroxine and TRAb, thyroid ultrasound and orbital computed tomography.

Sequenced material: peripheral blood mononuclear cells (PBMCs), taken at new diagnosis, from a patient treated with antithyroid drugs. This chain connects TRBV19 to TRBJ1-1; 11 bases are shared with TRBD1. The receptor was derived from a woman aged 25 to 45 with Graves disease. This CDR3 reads CASSSGTGGDTEAFF. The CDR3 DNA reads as TGTGCCAGCAGCTCCGGGACAGGGGGTGACACTGAAGCTTTCTTT.